This TCR beta chain appears in the sequencing data of a study of shared clonotypes between healthy human individuals. Background on the study: Every donor yielded three CD4 naive, three CD4 memory, two CD8 naive and one CD8 memory plate.

Per the germline V gene, CDR1 is MNHNS and CDR2 is SASEGT. With 3 bases clipped from V and 5 bases from J, the junction kept 7 bases outside the gene matches. The CDR3 runs to 14 residues. Broader study findings: Generation of non-shared clonotypes was less probable than generation of clonotypes shared by all four donors. The study drew on few donors, limiting represented genetic and exposure-history diversity.

On this clone: The antigen remains undetermined.

Samples underwent the assay at deep level. Sequencing used immunoSEQ multiplex PCR; TCRdb keeps in-frame clones, though not all of them. The profile shows roughly 1,500,000 clones, under 99% of them singletons. The source of this sequence is a young man in good health. The chain links TRBV6-1 to TRBJ2-7, with 7 bases fitting TRBD1. Sequencing input: naive CD4+ T cells sorted from blood. This sample's subset: CD45RA+ positively selected. The CDR3 nucleotides read TGTGCCAGCAGTGATGTAGGGGGCCGGAACGAGCAGTACTTC. Its protein is CASSDVGGRNEQYF.